Listed below are T cell receptor beta chains from one sample, sequenced in a study of blood T cell repertoires in COVID-19. Libraries were prepared by immunoSEQ multiplex PCR; TCRdb keeps only in-frame clonotypes and omits some of them. The data hold approximately 200,000 clones, with almost 90% observed a single time. Specimen: peripheral blood. The receptor source for this set is a woman aged 60 to 75 with acute or convalescent COVID-19. The conserved cysteine and the conserved F or W are not part of the CDR3 here. D genes are given only for firm matches.

j_call v_call d_call cdr3_aa
TRBJ2-7 TRBV28 - ASNGSPPYEQY
TRBJ2-3 TRBV7-2 TRBD2 ASSSLAGGATDTQY
TRBJ1-3 TRBV7-9 TRBD1 ASRTAVRDRGHGNTIY
TRBJ2-7 TRBV7-8 TRBD1 ASSPGDMGYTGGSPPYEQY
TRBJ1-3 TRBV19 TRBD1 ASTGTGRNTIY
TRBJ2-1 TRBV7-2 TRBD1 ASSRDRSYNEQF
TRBJ1-5 TRBV28 - ASSSPVAQH
TRBJ1-1 TRBV14 TRBD1 ASSHPQGAPAF
TRBJ1-1 TRBV6-6 - ASRGASNTEAF
TRBJ1-1 TRBV6-6 - ASVQDRRNTEAF
TRBJ1-1 TRBV3-1/TRBV3-2 - ASSQDQFWVLGSTEAF
TRBJ2-7 TRBV19 TRBD1 ASSTGTANYEQY
TRBJ1-1 TRBV7-8 - ASSYELFINTEAF
TRBJ2-3 TRBV4-1 TRBD1 ASSQDRGQGADTQY
TRBJ1-6 TRBV10-3 TRBD1 AISGQGGTPLH
TRBJ2-1 TRBV10-3 TRBD2 AISERGTYNEQF
TRBJ2-7 TRBV30 TRBD2 AWSGLLGGWQY
TRBJ1-1 TRBV11-2 - ASSRPRTVNTEAF
TRBJ2-7 TRBV5-1 TRBD2 ASSLVLTSLGGEQY
TRBJ1-5 TRBV28 - ASTHPDTGYYQPQH
TRBJ2-2 TRBV13 - ACPRGDTGELF
TRBJ2-7 TRBV10-3 TRBD2 AIKGGGASSYEQY
TRBJ2-5 TRBV11-2 TRBD1 ASSLWGQGGETQY
TRBJ2-3 TRBV14 TRBD2 ASSHSKGLAEGDTQY
TRBJ1-4 TRBV7-8 TRBD1 ASRGTGTLTNEKLF
TRBJ2-7 TRBV6-1 - ASSETQGTEQY
TRBJ1-6 TRBV18 - ASFQASGNSPLH
TRBJ1-5 TRBV15 - ATSRDITGDAYSNQPQH
TRBJ1-2 TRBV3-1/TRBV3-2 - ASSPSTANYGYT
TRBJ2-5 TRBV25-1 - ASIDQETQY
TRBJ2-7 TRBV28 TRBD2 ASSTGLPVYEQY
TRBJ1-2 TRBV19 - ASSILLTGTNYGYT
TRBJ1-5 TRBV18 - ASSEYNQPQH
TRBJ2-1 TRBV7-8 TRBD1 ASSRDRAFEQF
TRBJ1-5 TRBV7-9 - ASSDAHTSGSQPQH
TRBJ2-1 TRBV5-1 - ASSGGYNEQF
TRBJ2-2 TRBV28 - ASRLGGENTGELF
TRBJ1-4 TRBV28 TRBD1 ASSLLGGGTNEKLF
TRBJ2-7 TRBV19 TRBD2 ASSIGGGALSEQY
TRBJ2-7 TRBV18 TRBD1 ASSPPSTGRYEQY